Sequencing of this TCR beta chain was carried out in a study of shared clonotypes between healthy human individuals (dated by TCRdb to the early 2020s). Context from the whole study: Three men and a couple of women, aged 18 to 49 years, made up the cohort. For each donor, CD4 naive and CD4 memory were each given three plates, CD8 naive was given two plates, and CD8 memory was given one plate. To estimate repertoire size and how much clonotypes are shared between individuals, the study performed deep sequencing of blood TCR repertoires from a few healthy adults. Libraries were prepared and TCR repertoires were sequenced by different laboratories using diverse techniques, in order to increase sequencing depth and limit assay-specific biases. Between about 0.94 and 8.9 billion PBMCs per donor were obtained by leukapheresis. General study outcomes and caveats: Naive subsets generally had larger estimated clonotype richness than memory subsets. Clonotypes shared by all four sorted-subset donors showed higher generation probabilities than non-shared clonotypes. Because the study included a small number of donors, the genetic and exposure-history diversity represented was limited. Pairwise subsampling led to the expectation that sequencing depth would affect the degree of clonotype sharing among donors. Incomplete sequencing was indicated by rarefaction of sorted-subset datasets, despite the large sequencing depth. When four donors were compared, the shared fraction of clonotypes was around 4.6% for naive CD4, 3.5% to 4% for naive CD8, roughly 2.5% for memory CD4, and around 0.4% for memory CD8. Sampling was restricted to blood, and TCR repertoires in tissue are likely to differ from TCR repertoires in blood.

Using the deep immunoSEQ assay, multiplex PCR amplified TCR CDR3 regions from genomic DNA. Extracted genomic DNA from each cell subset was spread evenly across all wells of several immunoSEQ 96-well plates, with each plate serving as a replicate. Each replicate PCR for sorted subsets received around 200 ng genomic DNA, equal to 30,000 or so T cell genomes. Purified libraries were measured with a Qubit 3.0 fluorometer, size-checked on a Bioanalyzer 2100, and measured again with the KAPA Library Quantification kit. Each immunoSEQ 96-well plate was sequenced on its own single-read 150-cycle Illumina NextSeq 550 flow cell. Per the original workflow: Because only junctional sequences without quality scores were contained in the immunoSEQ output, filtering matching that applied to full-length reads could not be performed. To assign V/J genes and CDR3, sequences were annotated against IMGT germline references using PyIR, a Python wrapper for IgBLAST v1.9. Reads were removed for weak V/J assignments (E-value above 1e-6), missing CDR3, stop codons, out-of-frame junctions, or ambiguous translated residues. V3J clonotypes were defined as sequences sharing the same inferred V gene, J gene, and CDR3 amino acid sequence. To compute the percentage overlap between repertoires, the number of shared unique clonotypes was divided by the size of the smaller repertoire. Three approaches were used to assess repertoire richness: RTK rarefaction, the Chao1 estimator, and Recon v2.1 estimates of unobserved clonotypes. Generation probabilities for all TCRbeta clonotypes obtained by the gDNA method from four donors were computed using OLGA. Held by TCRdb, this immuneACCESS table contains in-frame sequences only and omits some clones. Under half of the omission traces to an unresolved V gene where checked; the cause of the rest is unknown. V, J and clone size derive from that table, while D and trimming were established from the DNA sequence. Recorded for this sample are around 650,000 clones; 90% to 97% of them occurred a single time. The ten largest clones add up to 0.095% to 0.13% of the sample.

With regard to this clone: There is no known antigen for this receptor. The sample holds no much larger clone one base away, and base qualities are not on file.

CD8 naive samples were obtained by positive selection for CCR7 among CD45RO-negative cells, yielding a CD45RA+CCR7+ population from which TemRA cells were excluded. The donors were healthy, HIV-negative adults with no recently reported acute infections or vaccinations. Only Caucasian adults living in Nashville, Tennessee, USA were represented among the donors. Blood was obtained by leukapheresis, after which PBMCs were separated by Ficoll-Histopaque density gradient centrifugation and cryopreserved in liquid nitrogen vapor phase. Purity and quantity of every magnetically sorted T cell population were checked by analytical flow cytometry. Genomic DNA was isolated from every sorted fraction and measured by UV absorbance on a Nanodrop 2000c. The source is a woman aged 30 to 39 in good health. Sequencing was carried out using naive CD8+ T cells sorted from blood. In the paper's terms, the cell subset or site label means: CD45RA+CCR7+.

The bases read TGTGCCAGCAGTCTAACTCGAGAGCAGTACTTC. The translation is CASSLTREQYF. The chain is assembled from TRBV7-9 and TRBJ2-7; the D gene cannot be named for sure. Based on the germline V gene (reference sequence), the CDR1 and CDR2 sequences are SEHNR and FQNEAQ. Trimming costs V 6 bases and J 7 bases, and their ends lie 10 bases apart. From the cysteine through the phenylalanine, the CDR3 covers 11 amino acids. Only the CDR3 DNA stays, 33 bases, in frame from base 1. The reference TRBV7-9 and TRBJ2-7 proteins fill in what lies around the CDR3, so the full variable domain reads DTGVSQNPRHKITKRGQNVTFRCDPISEHNRLYWYRQTLGQGPEFLTYFQNEAQLEKSRLLSDRFSAERPKGSFSTLEIQRTEQGDSAMYLCASSLTREQYFGPGTRLTVT.